This T cell receptor beta chain was identified in a study of cytomegalovirus exposure and HLA in healthy donors. This CDR3 has 16 residues. Germline CDR1 reads GTSNPN; CDR2 reads SVGIG (reference sequence). Deletions cut 0 bases from V and 0 bases from J, with 12 bases between. Study-wide results and limits: It was about 180 TCR beta chains that were listed as cytomegalovirus-associated.

PCR employed 60 Vbeta and 13 Jbeta primers. TCRdb keeps only in-frame clones here, not all; method: immunoSEQ multiplex PCR. In the table there are about 110,000 clones, just over 15% of which are singletons. Regarding this clone: Antigen: not known.

The rearrangement joins TRBV30 to TRBJ1-3; TRBD1 is a possible D gene (5 bases). The TCR sequence derives from a woman under 30 in good health and CMV-seronegative. Sequencing input: PBMCs. The CDR3 sequence: CAWSVRGLYSGNTIYF. CDR3 sequence (DNA): TGTGCCTGGAGTGTGCGGGGACTCTACTCTGGAAACACCATATATTTT.